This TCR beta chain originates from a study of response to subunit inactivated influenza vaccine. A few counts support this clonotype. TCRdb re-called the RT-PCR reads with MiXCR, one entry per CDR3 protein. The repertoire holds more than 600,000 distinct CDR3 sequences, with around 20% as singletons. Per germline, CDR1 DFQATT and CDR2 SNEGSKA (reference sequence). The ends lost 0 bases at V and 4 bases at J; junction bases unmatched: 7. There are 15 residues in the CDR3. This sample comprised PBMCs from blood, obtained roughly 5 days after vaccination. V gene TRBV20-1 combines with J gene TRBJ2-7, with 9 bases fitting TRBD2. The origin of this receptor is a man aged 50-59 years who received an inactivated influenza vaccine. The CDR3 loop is CSARDRKRGAYEQYF. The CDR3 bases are TGCAGTGCTAGAGATAGAAAGCGGGGGGCGTACGAGCAGTACTTC.